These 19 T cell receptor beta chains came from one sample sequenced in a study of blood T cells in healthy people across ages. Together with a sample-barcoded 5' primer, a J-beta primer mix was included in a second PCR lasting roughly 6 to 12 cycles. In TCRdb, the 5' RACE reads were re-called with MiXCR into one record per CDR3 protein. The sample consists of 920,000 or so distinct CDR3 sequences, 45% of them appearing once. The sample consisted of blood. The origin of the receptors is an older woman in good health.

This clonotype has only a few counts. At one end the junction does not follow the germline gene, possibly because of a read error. CDR3 in DNA: TGTGCCAGCAGCCTAGCCCTGACTAGCGGGAGGATTTCCTACGAGCAGTACTTC. This sequence encodes CASSLALTSGRISYEQYF. The chain employs TRBV7-8 and TRBJ2-7; TRBD2 agrees at 13 bases. The CDR3 extends over 18 amino acids. CDR1 SGHVS and CDR2 FQNEAQ come from the germline V gene.

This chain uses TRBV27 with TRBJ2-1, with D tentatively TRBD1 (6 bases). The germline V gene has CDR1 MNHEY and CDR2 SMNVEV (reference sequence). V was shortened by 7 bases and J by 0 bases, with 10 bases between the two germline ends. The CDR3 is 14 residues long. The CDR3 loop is CASIQGSSYNEQFF. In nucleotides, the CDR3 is TGTGCCAGCATACAGGGAAGCTCCTACAATGAGCAGTTCTTC.

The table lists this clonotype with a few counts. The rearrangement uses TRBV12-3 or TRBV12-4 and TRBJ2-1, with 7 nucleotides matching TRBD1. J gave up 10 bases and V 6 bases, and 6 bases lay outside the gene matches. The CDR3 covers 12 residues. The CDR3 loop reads CASRSTGHEQFF. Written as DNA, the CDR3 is TGTGCCAGCAGATCGACAGGGCACGAGCAGTTCTTC.

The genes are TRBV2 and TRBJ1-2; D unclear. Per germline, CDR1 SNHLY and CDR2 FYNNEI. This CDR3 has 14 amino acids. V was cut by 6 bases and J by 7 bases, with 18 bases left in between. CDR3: CASSTVSGSFGYTF. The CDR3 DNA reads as TGTGCCAGCAGCACCGTCAGCGGGAGCTTTGGCTACACCTTC.

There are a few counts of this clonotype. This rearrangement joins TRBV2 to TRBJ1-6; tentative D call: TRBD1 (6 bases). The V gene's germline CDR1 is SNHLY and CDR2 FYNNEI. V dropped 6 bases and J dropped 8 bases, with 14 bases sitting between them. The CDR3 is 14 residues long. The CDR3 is CASSDQGWDSPLHF. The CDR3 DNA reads TGTGCCAGCAGCGATCAGGGGTGGGATTCACCCCTCCACTTT.

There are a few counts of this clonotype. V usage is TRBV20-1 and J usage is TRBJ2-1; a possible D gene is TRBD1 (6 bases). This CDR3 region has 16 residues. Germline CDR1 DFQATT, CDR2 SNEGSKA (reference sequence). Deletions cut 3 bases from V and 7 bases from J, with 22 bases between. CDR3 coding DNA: TGCAGTGCTAGTGTCTTGGTAAGGGGGAAAGAGAATGAGCAGTTCTTC. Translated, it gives CSASVLVRGKENEQFF.

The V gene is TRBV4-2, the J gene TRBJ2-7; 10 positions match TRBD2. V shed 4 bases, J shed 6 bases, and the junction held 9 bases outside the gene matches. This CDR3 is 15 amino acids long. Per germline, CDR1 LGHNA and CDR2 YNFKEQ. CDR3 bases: TGTGCCAGCAGCCTCCTAGCGGGAGACTTGGGCGAGCAGTACTTC. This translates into CASSLLAGDLGEQYF.

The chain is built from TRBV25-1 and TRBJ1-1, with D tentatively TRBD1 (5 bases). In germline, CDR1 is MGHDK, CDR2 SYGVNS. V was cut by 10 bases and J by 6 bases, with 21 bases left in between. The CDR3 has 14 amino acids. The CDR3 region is CATKGQGDRAEAFF. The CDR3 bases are TGTGCCACTAAGGGTCAGGGAGACCGGGCTGAAGCTTTCTTT.

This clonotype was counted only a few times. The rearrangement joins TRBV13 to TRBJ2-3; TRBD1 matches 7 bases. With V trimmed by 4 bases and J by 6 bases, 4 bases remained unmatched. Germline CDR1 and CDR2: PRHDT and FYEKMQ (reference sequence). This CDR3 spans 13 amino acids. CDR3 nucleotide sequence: TGTGCCAGCAGCTCCGACAGGGCTGATACGCAGTATTTT. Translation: CASSSDRADTQYF.

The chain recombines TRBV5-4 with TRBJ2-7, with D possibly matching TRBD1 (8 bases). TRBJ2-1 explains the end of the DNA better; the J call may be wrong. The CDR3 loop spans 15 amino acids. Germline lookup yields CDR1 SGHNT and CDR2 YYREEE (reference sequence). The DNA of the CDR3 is TGTGCCAGCAGCCCCGGACAGGGAGGGGCCAATGAGCAGTTCTTC. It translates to CASSPGQGGANEQFF.

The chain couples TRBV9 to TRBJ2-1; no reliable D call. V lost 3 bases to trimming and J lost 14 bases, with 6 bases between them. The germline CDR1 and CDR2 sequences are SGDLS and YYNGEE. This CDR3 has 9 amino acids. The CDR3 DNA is TGTGCCAGCAGCGGAGGTGAGTTCTTC. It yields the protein CASSGGEFF.

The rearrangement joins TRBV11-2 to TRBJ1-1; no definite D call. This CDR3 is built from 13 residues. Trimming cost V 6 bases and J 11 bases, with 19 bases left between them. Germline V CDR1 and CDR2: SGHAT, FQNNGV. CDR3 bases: TGTGCCAGCAGGCCCTCCGTAGATGGAGTTGCTTTCTTT. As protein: CASRPSVDGVAFF.

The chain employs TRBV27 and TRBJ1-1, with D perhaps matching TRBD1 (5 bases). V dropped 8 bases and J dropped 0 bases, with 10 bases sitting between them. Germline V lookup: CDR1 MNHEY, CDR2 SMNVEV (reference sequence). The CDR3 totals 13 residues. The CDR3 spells CASLGALNTEAFF. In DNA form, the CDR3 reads TGTGCCAGCTTAGGGGCGTTGAACACTGAAGCTTTCTTT.

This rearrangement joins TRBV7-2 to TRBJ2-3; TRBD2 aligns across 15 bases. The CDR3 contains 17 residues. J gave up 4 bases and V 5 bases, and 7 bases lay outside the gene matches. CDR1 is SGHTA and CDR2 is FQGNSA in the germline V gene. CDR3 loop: CASSPGLAGGRADTQYF. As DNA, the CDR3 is TGTGCCAGCAGCCCCGGACTAGCGGGAGGGCGGGCAGATACGCAGTATTTT.

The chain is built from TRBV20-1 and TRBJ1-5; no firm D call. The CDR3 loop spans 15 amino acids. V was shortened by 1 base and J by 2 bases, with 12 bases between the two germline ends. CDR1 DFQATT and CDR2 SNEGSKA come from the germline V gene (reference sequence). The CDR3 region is CSARGPPVGNQPQHF. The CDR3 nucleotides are TGCAGTGCTAGAGGGCCTCCCGTGGGCAATCAGCCCCAGCATTTT.

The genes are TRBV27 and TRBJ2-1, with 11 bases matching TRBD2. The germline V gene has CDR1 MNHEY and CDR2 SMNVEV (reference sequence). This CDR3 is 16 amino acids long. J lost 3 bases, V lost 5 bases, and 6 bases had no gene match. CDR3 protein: CASSSPGLADYNEQFF. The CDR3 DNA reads TGTGCCAGCAGTAGCCCGGGACTAGCGGACTACAATGAGCAGTTCTTC.

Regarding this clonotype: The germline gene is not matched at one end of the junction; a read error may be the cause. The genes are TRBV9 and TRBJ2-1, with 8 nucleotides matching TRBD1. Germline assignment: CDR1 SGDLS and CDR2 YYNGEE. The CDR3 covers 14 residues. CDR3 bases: TGTGCCGGCAGCCGGGACAGGACTTGGGATGAGCAGTTCTTC. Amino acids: CAGSRDRTWDEQFF.

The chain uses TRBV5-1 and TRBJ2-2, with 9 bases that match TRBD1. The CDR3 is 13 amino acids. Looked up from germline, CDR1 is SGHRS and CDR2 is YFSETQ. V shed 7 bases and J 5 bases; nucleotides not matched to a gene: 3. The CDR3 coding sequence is TGCGCCAGCGGACAGGGGCCTACCGGGGAGCTGTTTTTT. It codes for CASGQGPTGELFF.

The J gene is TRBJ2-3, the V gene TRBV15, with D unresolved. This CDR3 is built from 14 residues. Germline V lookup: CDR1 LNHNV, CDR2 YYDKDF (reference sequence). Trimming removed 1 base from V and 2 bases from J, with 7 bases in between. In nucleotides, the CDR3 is TGTGCCACCAGCAGAGGTGGAGACACAGATACGCAGTATTTT. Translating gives CATSRGGDTDTQYF.